This T cell receptor beta chain was sequenced in a study of blood T cell repertoires in COVID-19. Study at large: COVID-19 samples, acute and convalescent, were from the United States, Italy and Spain. Nucleic acid was either cDNA or gDNA, and it came from T cells, B-cell-depleted T cells, or PBMCs.

V trimming: 5 bases; J trimming: 4 bases; junction bases outside the gene matches: 3. CDR3 length equals 14 residues. Germline CDR1 reads SEHNR; CDR2 reads FQNEAQ (reference sequence). Original data processing: Reference gene primer amplification gave nucleated cell count estimates. Data came from immunoSEQ multiplex PCR; TCRdb stores just in-frame clones and leaves some out. V and J calls and clone size are as listed in that table; D and trimming were resolved from the DNA. The data contain roughly 230,000 clones, approximately 84% of them seen just once; the ten biggest clones take up approximately 4.8%.

J is TRBJ2-1 and V is TRBV7-9; 9 bases agree with TRBD1. The sample taken for sequencing was peripheral blood. The TCR was taken from a man aged 45-65 years with active or convalescent COVID-19. CDR3 coding DNA: TGTGCCAGCAGCAGGGACAGGGAATACAATGAGCAGTTCTTC. Translating gives CASSRDREYNEQFF.